This TCR beta chain is from a study of shared clonotypes between healthy human individuals. This table comes from immunoSEQ multiplex PCR, and its TCRdb copy is limited to in-frame clones, with some not included. This sample has some 1,400,000 clones, with roughly 95% found just once. Study-level results: Generation probabilities of non-shared clonotypes were lower (relative to those shared by all four donors).

Per germline, CDR1 LGHNT and CDR2 FRNRAP. The CDR3 sequence is 15 residues long. Trimming cost V 2 bases and J 2 bases, with 12 bases left between them. Turning to this clone: The antigen is not known.

The sequence was collected from a young man in good health. This chain uses TRBV12-5 with TRBJ2-5; D possibly corresponds to TRBD1 (6 bases). The sequencing sample was made of naive CD4+ T cells sorted from blood. Indicated subset: CD45RA+ positively selected. The CDR3 reads CASGLWVGTQETQYF. The CDR3 DNA reads TGTGCTAGTGGTTTGTGGGTCGGGACACAAGAGACCCAGTACTTC.